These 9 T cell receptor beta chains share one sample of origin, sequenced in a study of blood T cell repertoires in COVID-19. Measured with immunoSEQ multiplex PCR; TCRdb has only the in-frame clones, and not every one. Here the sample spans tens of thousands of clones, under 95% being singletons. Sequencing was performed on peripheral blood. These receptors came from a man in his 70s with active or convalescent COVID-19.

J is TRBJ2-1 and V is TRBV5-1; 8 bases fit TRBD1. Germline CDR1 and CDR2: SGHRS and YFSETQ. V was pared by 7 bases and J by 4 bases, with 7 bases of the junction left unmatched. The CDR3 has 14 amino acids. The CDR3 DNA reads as TGCGCCAGCGCGGGCACAGGGGGGTACAATGAGCAGTTCTTC. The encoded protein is CASAGTGGYNEQFF.

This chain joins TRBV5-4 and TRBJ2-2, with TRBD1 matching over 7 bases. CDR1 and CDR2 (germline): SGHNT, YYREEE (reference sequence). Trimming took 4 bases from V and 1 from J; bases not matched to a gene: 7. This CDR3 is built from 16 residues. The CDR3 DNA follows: TGTGCCAGCAGCCCCCAGACAGGGCTGAACACCGGGGAGCTGTTTTTT. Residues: CASSPQTGLNTGELFF.

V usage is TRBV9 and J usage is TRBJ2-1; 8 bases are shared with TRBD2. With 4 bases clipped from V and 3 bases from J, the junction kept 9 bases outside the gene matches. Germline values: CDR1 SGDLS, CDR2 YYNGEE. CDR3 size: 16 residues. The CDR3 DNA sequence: TGTGCCAGCAGCCTTGCCACGGGGGGGCTCTACAATGAGCAGTTCTTC. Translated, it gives CASSLATGGLYNEQFF.

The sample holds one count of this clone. The chain's CDR3 is CASSPTGAVGYGYTF. CDR3 sequence (DNA): TGTGCCAGCAGCCCGACAGGGGCAGTGGGCTATGGCTACACCTTC. This sequence joins TRBV7-3 and TRBJ1-2; 8 bases agree with TRBD1. CDR1 is SGHTA, CDR2 FQGTGA, per germline. Unmatched junction bases numbered 9, after V lost 5 bases and J lost 4 bases. The CDR3 has 15 residues.

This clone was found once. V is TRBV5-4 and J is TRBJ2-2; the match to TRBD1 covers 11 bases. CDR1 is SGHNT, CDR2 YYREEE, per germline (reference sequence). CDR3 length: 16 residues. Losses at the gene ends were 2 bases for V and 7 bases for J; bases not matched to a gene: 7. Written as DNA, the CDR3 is TGTGCCAGCAGCTTCCTCGGACAGGGGGCCTTCGGGGAGCTGTTTTTT. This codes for CASSFLGQGAFGELFF.

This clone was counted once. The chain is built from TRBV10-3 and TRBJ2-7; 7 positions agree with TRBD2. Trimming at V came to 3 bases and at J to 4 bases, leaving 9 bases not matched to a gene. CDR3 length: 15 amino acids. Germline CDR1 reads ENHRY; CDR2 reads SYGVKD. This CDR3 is CAISDSTGGRYEQYF. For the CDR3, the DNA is TGTGCCATCAGTGACTCTACGGGGGGTCGTTACGAGCAGTACTTC.

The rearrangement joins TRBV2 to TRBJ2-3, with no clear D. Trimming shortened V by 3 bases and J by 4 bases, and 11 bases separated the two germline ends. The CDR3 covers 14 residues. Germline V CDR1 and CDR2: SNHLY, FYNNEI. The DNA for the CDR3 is TGTGCCAGCAGTGACGGTTTCGTATCAGATACGCAGTATTTT. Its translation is CASSDGFVSDTQYF. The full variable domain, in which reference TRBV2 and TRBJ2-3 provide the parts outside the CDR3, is EPEVTQTPSHQVTQMGQEVILRCVPISNHLYFYWYRQILGQKVEFLVSFYNNEISEKSEIFDDQFSVERPDGSNFTLKIRSTKLEDSAMYFCASSDGFVSDTQYFGPGTRLTVL.

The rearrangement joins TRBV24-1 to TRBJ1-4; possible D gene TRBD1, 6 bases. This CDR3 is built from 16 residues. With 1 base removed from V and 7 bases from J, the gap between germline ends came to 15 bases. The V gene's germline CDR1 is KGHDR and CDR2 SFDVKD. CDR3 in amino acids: CATSDFRGGKGEKLFF. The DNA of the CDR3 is TGTGCCACCAGTGATTTCAGGGGCGGAAAGGGTGAAAAACTGTTTTTT.

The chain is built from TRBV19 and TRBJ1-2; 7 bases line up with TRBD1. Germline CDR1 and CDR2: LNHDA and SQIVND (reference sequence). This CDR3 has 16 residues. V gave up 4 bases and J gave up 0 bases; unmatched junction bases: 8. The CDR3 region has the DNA TGTGCCAGTAGTAGGGGGAGACAGGGAGCTAACTATGGCTACACCTTC. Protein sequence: CASSRGRQGANYGYTF.